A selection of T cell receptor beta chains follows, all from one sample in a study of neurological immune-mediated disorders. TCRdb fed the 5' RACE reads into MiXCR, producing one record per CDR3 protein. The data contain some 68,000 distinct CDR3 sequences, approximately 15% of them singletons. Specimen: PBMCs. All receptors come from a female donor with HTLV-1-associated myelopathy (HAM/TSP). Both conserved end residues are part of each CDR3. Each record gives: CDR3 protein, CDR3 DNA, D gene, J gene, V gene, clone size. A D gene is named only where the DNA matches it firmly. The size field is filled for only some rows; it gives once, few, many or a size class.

CSAQRGDPSSYEQYF,TGCAGTGCCCAAAGAGGGGACCCCAGCTCCTACGAGCAGTACTTC,.,TRBJ2-7,TRBV20-1,many
CASSVGDRGFYEQYF,TGTGCCAGCAGCGTAGGGGACAGGGGGTTCTACGAGCAGTACTTC,TRBD1,TRBJ2-7,TRBV9,many
CATTPSPGGLEETQYF,TGTGCCACCACCCCCTCTCCCGGGGGGTTGGAGGAGACCCAGTACTTC,TRBD2,TRBJ2-5,TRBV7-2,few
CASSPQGRGPGANVLTF,TGTGCCAGCTCACCCCAAGGAAGGGGTCCAGGGGCCAACGTCCTGACTTTC,.,TRBJ2-6,TRBV18,many
CAISLTGRDTDTQYF,TGTGCCATCAGCCTGACAGGGAGAGACACAGATACGCAGTATTTT,TRBD1,TRBJ2-3,TRBV10-3,many
CATSRPRLRGYTF,TGTGCCACCAGCAGGCCTCGCCTGAGAGGCTACACCTTC,.,TRBJ1-2,TRBV15,many
CSAGRDSNQPQHF,TGCAGTGCCGGACGCGATAGCAATCAGCCCCAGCATTTT,.,TRBJ1-5,TRBV20-1,many
CASRPGRQGSQPQHF,TGTGCCAGCAGGCCCGGGCGGCAGGGAAGTCAACCCCAGCATTTT,.,TRBJ1-5,TRBV7-2,.
CASSTWTLTDTQYF,TGCGCCAGCAGCACCTGGACCCTCACAGATACGCAGTATTTT,.,TRBJ2-3,TRBV5-1,many
CASSALYQETQYF,TGCGCCAGCAGCGCATTATACCAAGAGACCCAGTACTTC,.,TRBJ2-5,TRBV5-1,many
CASSPSGQGAPPYEQYF,TGTGCCAGCAGCCCCTCGGGACAGGGGGCACCTCCCTACGAGCAGTACTTC,TRBD1,TRBJ2-7,TRBV6-5,many
CASSLDYGTQYF,TGTGCCAGCAGCTTAGATTACGGGACCCAGTACTTC,.,TRBJ2-5,TRBV7-9,many
CASSFGSGTNTGELFF,TGCGCCAGCAGCTTCGGGAGCGGGACGAACACCGGGGAGCTGTTTTTT,TRBD2,TRBJ2-2,TRBV5-1,many
CASSTTGGVNMNTEAFF,TGCGCCAGCAGCACAACAGGGGGCGTCAATATGAACACTGAAGCTTTCTTT,TRBD1,TRBJ1-1,TRBV5-1,many
CASSFGKPPISEAFF,TGTGCCAGCAGCTTTGGGAAGCCCCCGATATCTGAAGCTTTCTTT,.,TRBJ1-1,TRBV7-9,many
CASSFGTGANVLTF,TGCGCCAGCAGCTTCGGGACAGGGGCCAACGTCCTGACTTTC,.,TRBJ2-6,TRBV5-1,many
CSARPHYTDTQYF,TGCAGTGCGAGACCCCACTATACAGATACGCAGTATTTT,.,TRBJ2-3,TRBV20-1,many
CASGQDRGTDTQYF,TGCGCCAGCGGGCAGGACAGGGGCACAGATACGCAGTATTTT,TRBD1,TRBJ2-3,TRBV5-1,many
CASSRTDYEQYF,TGTGCCAGCAGCCGGACAGATTACGAGCAGTACTTC,.,TRBJ2-7,TRBV7-9,many
CASSLGEAGTTPLHF,TGCGCCAGCAGCTTGGGGGAGGCAGGGACGACACCCCTCCACTTT,.,TRBJ1-6,TRBV5-1,.